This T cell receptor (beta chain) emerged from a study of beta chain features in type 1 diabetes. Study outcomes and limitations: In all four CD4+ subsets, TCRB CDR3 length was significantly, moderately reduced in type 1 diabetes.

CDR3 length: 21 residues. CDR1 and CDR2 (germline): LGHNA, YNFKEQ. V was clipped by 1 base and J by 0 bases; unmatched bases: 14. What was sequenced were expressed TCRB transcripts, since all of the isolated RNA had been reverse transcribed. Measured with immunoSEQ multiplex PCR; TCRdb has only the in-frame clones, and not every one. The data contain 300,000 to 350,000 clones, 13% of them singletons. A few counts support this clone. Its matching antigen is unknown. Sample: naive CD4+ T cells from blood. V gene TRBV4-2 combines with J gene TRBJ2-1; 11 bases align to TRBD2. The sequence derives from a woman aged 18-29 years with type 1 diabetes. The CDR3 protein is CASSQVGGLAGEQSSYNEQFF. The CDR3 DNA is TGTGCCAGCAGCCAAGTCGGTGGACTAGCGGGCGAACAGAGCTCCTACAATGAGCAGTTCTTC.